Presented here are 25 T cell receptor beta chains from one specimen sequenced in a study of cytomegalovirus exposure and HLA in healthy donors. The PCR employed 60 Vbeta primers together with 13 Jbeta primers. Libraries were prepared by immunoSEQ multiplex PCR; TCRdb keeps only in-frame clonotypes and omits some of them. The data hold 83,000 or so clones, with around 74% observed a single time. Specimen: PBMCs. The receptors shown here come from a man aged 30-40 years in good health and CMV-seropositive.

Worth noting for this clone: This sample also contains other DNA sequences that code for the same CDR3. The chain recombines TRBV30 with TRBJ1-5, with D possibly being TRBD1 (5 bases). V gave up 0 bases and J gave up 1 base, with 7 bases separating them. Germline assignment: CDR1 GTSNPN and CDR2 SVGIG (reference sequence). This CDR3 contains 14 residues. The CDR3 here is CAWSVSGSNQPQHF. The DNA of the CDR3 is TGTGCCTGGAGTGTCTCAGGGAGCAATCAGCCCCAGCATTTT.

This chain connects TRBV30 to TRBJ2-2; TRBD1 matches at 8 bases. This CDR3 is 14 amino acids long. In germline, CDR1 is GTSNPN, CDR2 SVGIG (reference sequence). The V and J ends lost 5 bases and 7 bases, in that order; junction bases with no gene match: 9. The CDR3 reads CAWQDQGAVGELFF. For the CDR3, the DNA is TGTGCCTGGCAGGATCAGGGGGCGGTCGGGGAGCTGTTTTTT.

The V call is TRBV6-6, the J call TRBJ2-7; unclear D gene. V shed 0 bases and J shed 7 bases, with 7 bases lying between them. The germline V gene has CDR1 MNHNY and CDR2 SVGAGI (reference sequence). This CDR3 spans 12 amino acids. The CDR3 region is CASSYSSGEQYF. The CDR3 bases are TGTGCCAGCAGTTACTCGTCCGGGGAGCAGTACTTC.

This chain joins TRBV27 and TRBJ2-7; TRBD1 matches at 8 bases. Losses at the gene ends were 1 base for V and 6 bases for J; bases not matched to a gene: 5. Germline V gene lookup returns CDR1 MNHEY and CDR2 SMNVEV (reference sequence). The CDR3 contains 14 residues. The CDR3 bases are TGTGCCAGCAGTTTATTGGACAGGGCTTTCGAGCAGTACTTC. It specifies CASSLLDRAFEQYF.

The chain couples TRBV13 to TRBJ2-7; 16 bases are shared with TRBD2. The CDR3 length is 17 residues. Trimming took 5 bases from V and 3 from J; bases not matched to a gene: 7. CDR1 and CDR2 from the germline V gene are PRHDT and FYEKMQ (reference sequence). DNA for the CDR3: TGTGCCAGCAGCACCGGGACTAGCGGGGGGGGGATCTACGAGCAGTACTTC. Protein: CASSTGTSGGGIYEQYF.

The rearrangement links TRBV19 to TRBJ2-2; the D gene is possibly TRBD1 (7 bases). CDR1 is LNHDA and CDR2 is SQIVND in the germline V gene (reference sequence). Trimming removed 5 bases at V and 7 bases at J, with 20 bases between. This CDR3 region has 16 residues. Here the CDR3 DNA reads TGTGCCAGTAGTTTCGGCCTCCAGGGGGGAAGCGGGGAGCTGTTTTTT. Its protein product is CASSFGLQGGSGELFF.

Remarks on this clone: Germline is not matched at one junction end, which may reflect a read error. The chain recombines TRBV7-9 with TRBJ1-4, with D tentatively TRBD1 (5 bases). Per germline, CDR1 SEHNR and CDR2 FQNEAQ (reference sequence). There are 15 residues in the CDR3. DNA of the CDR3: TGTTCCAGCAGCTTAGGTGGGGGGGGAAATGAAAAACTGTTTTTT. Protein product: CSSSLGGGGNEKLFF.

V usage is TRBV6-6 and J usage is TRBJ2-5; weak D call: TRBD1 (5 bases). The J call may be faulty, since TRBJ2-7 better matches the DNA end. The CDR3 covers 15 residues. Germline V gene sequence: CDR1 MNHNY, CDR2 SVGAGI (reference sequence). In DNA, the CDR3 is TGTGCCAGCAGTTACTCTGGGGCTTACTCCTACGAGCAGTACTTC. Its protein is CASSYSGAYSYEQYF.

This clone was detected once. V gene TRBV5-1 combines with J gene TRBJ1-6; D is uncertain. CDR3 length equals 16 residues. Germline lookup yields CDR1 SGHRS and CDR2 YFSETQ. Trimming cost V 5 bases and J 5 bases, with 17 bases left between them. This CDR3 is CASRPSTVLNNSPLHF. In DNA, the CDR3 is TGCGCCAGCAGACCCTCCACGGTACTCAATAATTCACCCCTCCACTTT.

In this sample, this clone turned up a few times. This CDR3 is CASSEAGRVNSPLHF. The DNA for the CDR3 is TGTGCCAGCAGTGAAGCAGGGAGGGTCAATTCACCCCTCCACTTT. The rearrangement joins TRBV2 to TRBJ1-6; D is uncertain. The CDR3 is made up of 15 amino acids. CDR1 and CDR2 from the germline V gene are SNHLY and FYNNEI. The germline V and J ends were trimmed by 0 bases and 7 bases, with 10 bases remaining between them.

By sample fraction, this clone is medium-sized. The chain couples TRBV5-1 to TRBJ2-7, with a weak D call TRBD1 (6 bases). V shed 4 bases and J shed 2 bases, with 13 bases lying between them. The germline V gene has CDR1 SGHRS and CDR2 YFSETQ. The CDR3 has 14 amino acids. DNA for the CDR3: TGCGCCAGCAGCGCGGCACAGGGTCCCTACGAGCAGTACTTC. It codes for CASSAAQGPYEQYF.

This clone has only a few counts. A junction boundary mismatches the germline segment, possibly from a read error. The genes are TRBV11-2 and TRBJ2-1; 8 bases are shared with TRBD2. This CDR3 region has 17 residues. Germline V lookup: CDR1 SGHAT, CDR2 FQNNGV. CDR3 in DNA: TGTGCCAGCAGCTTGGGGTACGGGGGGGCCTCCCACAATGAGCAGTTCTTC. Its protein product is CASSLGYGGASHNEQFF.

The V gene is TRBV6-5, the J gene TRBJ1-1; TRBD1 matches at 7 bases. Germline CDR1 and CDR2: MNHEY and SVGAGI. V shed 0 bases, J shed 7 bases, and the junction held 11 bases outside the gene matches. The CDR3 length is 16 residues. The CDR3 DNA is TGTGCCAGCAGTTACTCCAACCGACAGGGAGTGGTTGAAGCTTTCTTT. It codes for CASSYSNRQGVVEAFF.

V gene TRBV30 combines with J gene TRBJ2-3, with 10 positions matching TRBD2. This CDR3 comprises 13 residues. Trimming cost V 0 bases and J 11 bases; bases outside gene matches: 5. In germline, CDR1 is GTSNPN, CDR2 SVGIG (reference sequence). The CDR3 here is CAWSVGLAGVQYF. The CDR3 nucleotides read TGTGCCTGGAGTGTAGGGCTAGCGGGAGTGCAGTATTTT.

In DNA, the CDR3 is TGTGCCAGCAGTGCGTCAGGGGCTGGCTACACCTTC. Protein product: CASSASGAGYTF. The chain combines TRBV25-1 with TRBJ1-2; tentative D call: TRBD1 (6 bases). Trimming left V 4 bases short and J 7 bases short, with 10 bases between. The germline gives CDR1 MGHDK, CDR2 SYGVNS. This CDR3 has 12 residues.

The chain has TRBV29-1 and TRBJ1-5, with D perhaps matching TRBD1 (6 bases). There are 12 residues in the CDR3. Germline CDR1 SQVTM, CDR2 ANQGSEA. Trimming stripped 6 bases from V and 3 bases from J, with 9 bases between. CDR3 sequence: CSVGDINQPQHF. CDR3 DNA: TGCAGCGTAGGGGACATCAATCAGCCCCAGCATTTT.

This clone was observed a few times. This chain uses TRBV6-5 with TRBJ1-2; 7 bases agree with TRBD1. The CDR3 runs 15 residues. Per the germline V gene, CDR1 is MNHEY and CDR2 is SVGAGI. Trimming removed 0 bases from V and 7 bases from J; junction bases left unmatched: 8. The CDR3 is CASSYSVTGSFGYTF. As DNA, the CDR3 is TGTGCCAGCAGTTACTCGGTGACAGGGTCGTTTGGCTACACCTTC.

The genes are TRBV4-1 and TRBJ2-2, with D hard to call. Trimming stripped 0 bases from V and 5 bases from J, with 7 bases between. Germline lookup yields CDR1 MGHRA and CDR2 YSYEKL. The CDR3 runs 14 residues. The CDR3 coding sequence is TGCGCCAGCAGCCAAGAAACAGTTACCGGGGAGCTGTTTTTT. As protein: CASSQETVTGELFF.

This clone has just a few counts. The genes are TRBV5-4 and TRBJ2-6; possible D gene TRBD2, 5 bases. The V end was cut by 7 bases, the J end by 0 bases, with 11 bases between. The CDR3 totals 15 residues. CDR1 SGHNT and CDR2 YYREEE come from the germline V gene (reference sequence). This CDR3 reads CASEGLGSGANVLTF. In nucleotides, the CDR3 is TGTGCCAGCGAGGGCTTAGGCTCTGGGGCCAACGTCCTGACTTTC.

J is TRBJ2-3 and V is TRBV7-9; a possible D gene is TRBD1 (6 bases). Trimming shortened V by 5 bases and J by 2 bases, and 14 bases separated the two germline ends. CDR3 size: 15 residues. Germline V CDR1 and CDR2: SEHNR, FQNEAQ (reference sequence). CDR3 in amino acids: CASSPRTEPTDTQYF. The CDR3 nucleotides read TGTGCCAGCAGCCCCAGGACAGAACCCACAGATACGCAGTATTTT.

CDR3 amino acids: CASSWRDTDTQYF. Here the CDR3 DNA reads TGTGCCAGCAGTTGGAGAGACACAGATACGCAGTATTTT. This sequence joins TRBV27 and TRBJ2-3; no definite D call. Germline values: CDR1 MNHEY, CDR2 SMNVEV (reference sequence). This CDR3 comprises 13 residues. V shed 4 bases and J shed 2 bases, with 7 bases lying between them.

This clone occurred once. The chain has TRBV5-1 and TRBJ1-4, with D perhaps matching TRBD1 (6 bases). The V end lost 0 bases, the J end lost 7 bases, and 13 bases lay between the germline ends. The CDR3 contains 15 residues. Germline CDR1 SGHRS, CDR2 YFSETQ. The CDR3 bases are TGCGCCAGCAGCTTGGGGACAGCGGATTTTGAAAAACTGTTTTTT. Protein sequence: CASSLGTADFEKLFF.

As concerns this clone: This CDR3 is also generated by other DNA sequences in the sample. This chain links TRBV7-9 with TRBJ1-2; 8 bases agree with TRBD1. With 1 base clipped from V and 14 bases from J, the junction kept 12 bases outside the gene matches. This CDR3 region has 14 residues. Per germline, CDR1 SEHNR and CDR2 FQNEAQ (reference sequence). DNA of the CDR3: TGTGCCAGCAGCTTAGGCGACAGGGGAAGACCTAAGACCTTC. It translates to CASSLGDRGRPKTF.

CDR3 DNA: TGCGCCAGCAGCCAAGAAGTGAGGCAGTATTTT. It codes for CASSQEVRQYF. The chain links TRBV4-1 to TRBJ2-3; the D is unclear. Germline CDR1 is MGHRA and CDR2 is YSYEKL. The CDR3 runs to 11 residues. Trimming left V 0 bases short and J 11 bases short, with 6 bases between.

This clone was detected only once. Sequence at one end of the junction differs from germline and may be a read error. The CDR3 DNA is TGTTCCAGCAGCCACCCGGGACAGGGCTCCTACGAGCAGTACTTC. Protein: CSSSHPGQGSYEQYF. V is TRBV7-9 and J is TRBJ2-7, with 9 bases that match TRBD1. The V gene's germline CDR1 is SEHNR and CDR2 FQNEAQ (reference sequence). The CDR3 contains 15 residues. The full variable domain, with the rest looked up from reference TRBV7-9 and TRBJ2-7, is DTGVSQNPRHKITKRGQNVTFRCDPISEHNRLYWYRQTLGQGPEFLTYFQNEAQLEKSRLLSDRFSAERPKGSFSTLEIQRTEQGDSAMYLCSSSHPGQGSYEQYFGPGTRLTVT.